The 17 T cell receptor beta chains in this list originate from one sample, sequenced in a study of blood T cell repertoires in COVID-19 (dated by TCRdb to 2019 to 2021). The library was obtained by the immunoSEQ multiplex PCR assay. Entries here come from immuneACCESS through TCRdb and include only in-frame sequences with V and J called. Some clones fail to appear in such tables; in the studies checked, an unresolved V gene covers under half of the shortfall, and the cause of the remainder is unknown. This sample comprises approximately 130,000 clones, roughly 86% of them detected only once. The ten largest make up roughly 12% of the sample. Sequenced: peripheral blood. The receptors originated from a human donor in a cohort sampled during active COVID-19.

The chain has TRBV9 and TRBJ2-7; D may be TRBD1 (5 bases). V lost 4 bases to trimming and J lost 2 bases, with 16 bases between them. This CDR3 is built from 15 residues. CDR1 and CDR2 (germline): SGDLS, YYNGEE. The CDR3 DNA is TGTGCCAGCAGCCCCGACCCAGGGAACACCTACGAGCAGTACTTC. It yields the protein CASSPDPGNTYEQYF.

J is TRBJ2-5 and V is TRBV3-1 (or the pseudogene TRBV3-2); 9 positions match TRBD2. With V trimmed by 5 bases and J by 6 bases, 4 bases remained unmatched. The CDR3 has 13 amino acids. Germline V lookup: CDR1 LGHDT, CDR2 YNNKEL (reference sequence). The CDR3: CASSSTSGQTQYF. The CDR3, as DNA: TGTGCCAGCAGCTCGACTAGCGGACAGACCCAGTACTTC.

J is TRBJ1-6 and V is TRBV27; 8 nucleotides align to TRBD1. Germline V gene data show CDR1 as MNHEY and CDR2 as SMNVEV (reference sequence). There are 19 residues in the CDR3. Trimming at V came to 1 base and at J to 6 bases, leaving 14 bases not matched to a gene. CDR3 bases: TGTGCCAGCAGTTTATTTGGATCTCATGGACAGGGAAGTAATTCACCCCTCCACTTT. Translation gives CASSLFGSHGQGSNSPLHF.

The chain employs TRBV19 and TRBJ1-4, with a tentative D call TRBD1 (5 bases). The CDR3 has 13 amino acids. Germline CDR1 reads LNHDA; CDR2 reads SQIVND (reference sequence). The V gene lost 10 bases and the J gene lost 8 bases, with 17 bases spanning the gap. CDR3 DNA sequence: TGTGCCACCCAGGGCGGAATCGGAGAAAAACTGTTTTTT. This codes for CATQGGIGEKLFF.

This chain links TRBV9 with TRBJ2-3; no firm D call. CDR1 and CDR2 from the germline V gene are SGDLS and YYNGEE. V lost 0 bases and J 6 bases, leaving 11 bases between the germline ends. The CDR3 length is 14 residues. The CDR3 bases are TGTGCCAGCAGCGTAGGGCCGAATCAGGATACGCAGTATTTT. Protein product: CASSVGPNQDTQYF.

The chain has TRBV27 and TRBJ1-2; TRBD1 aligns across 7 bases. The CDR3 consists of 16 residues. V was pared by 5 bases and J by 3 bases, with 12 bases of the junction left unmatched. Germline V gene data show CDR1 as MNHEY and CDR2 as SMNVEV (reference sequence). CDR3 coding DNA: TGTGCCAGCAGTGCACTTCCCGGGACAGACGACTATGGCTACACCTTC. Translated, it gives CASSALPGTDDYGYTF.

The rearrangement links TRBV29-1 to TRBJ1-1; 9 bases fit TRBD1. The CDR3 spans 13 residues. Germline-derived CDR1 and CDR2 are SQVTM and ANQGSEA. Trimming cost V 6 bases and J 3 bases; bases outside gene matches: 5. The CDR3 sequence: CSVRTGAHTEAFF. The CDR3 coding sequence is TGCAGCGTGCGGACAGGGGCCCACACTGAAGCTTTCTTT.

The J gene is TRBJ2-4, the V gene TRBV6-1, with 14 nucleotides matching TRBD2. Germline V lookup: CDR1 MNHNS, CDR2 SASEGT. This CDR3 is 19 amino acids long. The J segment lost 3 bases and the V segment lost 5 bases, leaving 12 bases of the junction unmatched. The CDR3 DNA follows: TGTGCCAGCAGTAAAGGGACTAGCGGGGGCCGGGGGGGCAAAAACATTCAGTACTTC. Protein sequence: CASSKGTSGGRGGKNIQYF.

V is TRBV13 and J is TRBJ2-1; 13 positions match TRBD2. The CDR3 covers 13 residues. In germline, CDR1 is PRHDT, CDR2 FYEKMQ (reference sequence). The J segment lost 10 bases and the V segment lost 5 bases, leaving 2 bases of the junction unmatched. The CDR3: CASSTGLAGEQFF. CDR3 DNA: TGTGCCAGCAGCACGGGACTAGCGGGGGAGCAGTTCTTC.

This clone appeared a single time. The chain is built from TRBV5-1 and TRBJ2-3, with a weak D call TRBD1 (7 bases). Trimming took 0 bases from V and 0 from J, leaving 14 bases between them. This CDR3 spans 17 amino acids. Germline V gives CDR1 SGHRS, CDR2 YFSETQ. In nucleotides, the CDR3 is TGCGCCAGCAGCTTGGCGGCAGGGGGGTTAAGCACAGATACGCAGTATTTT. It is translated as CASSLAAGGLSTDTQYF.

The rearrangement joins TRBV6-2 or TRBV6-3 to TRBJ2-3, with TRBD1 matching over 10 bases. V lost 2 bases and J lost 1; bases outside the gene matches: 6. The CDR3 length is 17 residues. In germline, CDR1 is MNHEY, CDR2 SVGEGT. CDR3 protein: CASSYPTGGGGTDTQYF. CDR3 nucleotide sequence: TGTGCCAGCAGTTACCCGACAGGGGGCGGTGGCACAGATACGCAGTATTTT.

This sequence joins TRBV6-5 and TRBJ1-3; D gene uncertain. Germline V gene data show CDR1 as MNHEY and CDR2 as SVGAGI. The germline V and J ends were trimmed by 0 bases and 0 bases, with 6 bases remaining between them. The CDR3 spans 15 residues. For the CDR3, the DNA is TGTGCCAGCAGTTACTCGCGGTACTCTGGAAACACCATATATTTT. Translated: CASSYSRYSGNTIYF.

The CDR3 nucleotides are TGTGCCAGCACCACCCGTAGCGGGGGGCTCAACGAGCAGTACTTC. This translates into CASTTRSGGLNEQYF. This sequence joins TRBV6-6 and TRBJ2-7, with 10 bases aligning to TRBD2. The germline gives CDR1 MNHNY, CDR2 SVGAGI (reference sequence). J was trimmed by 5 bases and V by 7 bases; bases with no gene match: 11. This CDR3 has 15 amino acids.

The chain links TRBV29-1 to TRBJ1-3; D remains unclear. Trimming pared 4 bases from V and 1 base from J, leaving 8 bases between. The CDR3 totals 13 residues. From germline, CDR1 is SQVTM and CDR2 ANQGSEA. CDR3 nucleotide sequence: TGCAGCGTTGGAGAGAGATCTGGAAACACCATATATTTT. Its translation is CSVGERSGNTIYF. The full variable domain, completed using reference TRBV29-1 and TRBJ1-3, is SAVISQKPSRDICQRGTSLTIQCQVDSQVTMMFWYRQQPGQSLTLIATANQGSEATYESGFVIDKFPISRPNLTFSTLTVSNMSPEDSSIYLCSVGERSGNTIYFGEGSWLTVV.

J is TRBJ2-1 and V is TRBV30; 8 bases are shared with TRBD1. V shed 0 bases and J 4 bases; nucleotides not matched to a gene: 5. The CDR3 sequence is 15 residues long. The V gene's germline CDR1 is GTSNPN and CDR2 SVGIG (reference sequence). The CDR3 protein is CAWSVGDRPYNEQFF. The DNA of the CDR3 is TGTGCCTGGAGTGTAGGGGACAGGCCATACAATGAGCAGTTCTTC.

By frequency in the sample, this clone is medium-sized (0.01 to 0.1%). The chain combines TRBV6-2 or TRBV6-3 with TRBJ2-7, with 10 bases identical to TRBD2. The CDR3 covers 16 residues. From germline, CDR1 is MNHEY and CDR2 SVGEGT. The ends lost 5 bases at V and 1 base at J; junction bases unmatched: 8. The CDR3 loop is CASSTTLAGPSYEQYF. The CDR3 bases are TGTGCCAGCAGTACCACACTAGCGGGACCTTCCTACGAGCAGTACTTC.

This clone was seen only once. This rearrangement joins TRBV4-2 to TRBJ1-4; maybe TRBD1 (5 bases). The CDR3 has 16 residues. From germline, CDR1 is LGHNA and CDR2 YNFKEQ. The ends were cut back, 1 base at V and 8 bases at J, with 17 bases in the middle. The CDR3 here is CASSQGVGMGGEKLFF. In DNA form, the CDR3 reads TGTGCCAGCAGCCAAGGAGTAGGGATGGGGGGGGAAAAACTGTTTTTT.